The sequence of this T cell receptor beta chain was determined in a study of cytomegalovirus exposure and HLA in healthy donors. Study overall: Previous work identified 120 million or so unique TCR beta sequences from approximately 190 million T cells. The study, taken as a whole, reports: In a later analysis, compared with equally common non-associated chains, HLA-associated beta chains were more expanded.

From germline, CDR1 is MRHNA and CDR2 SNTAGT. The CDR3 has 16 amino acids. J gave up 4 bases and V 2 bases, and 4 bases lay outside the gene matches. Amplification used 60 Vbeta primers and 13 Jbeta primers. Sequencing was performed with immunoSEQ multiplex PCR; in TCRdb, only in-frame clones are kept and a portion is missing. In all, the sample yields 65,000 to 85,000 clones. This clone registers medium-sized by frequency. The antigen is unknown. The clonotype was recovered from a woman aged 25 to 39 in good health and CMV-seronegative. The gene calls are TRBV6-4 and TRBJ2-3; 12 nucleotides match TRBD1. The sample consisted of PBMCs. CDR3 protein: CASSDLGTGGPDTQYF. CDR3 bases: TGTGCCAGCAGTGACCTTGGGACAGGGGGCCCAGATACGCAGTATTTT.